Listed below are T cell receptor beta chains from one sample, sequenced in a study of blood T cell repertoires in COVID-19. The protocol was immunoSEQ multiplex PCR, while the TCRdb copy is restricted to in-frame clones and leaves out a portion. The data show 650,000 to 800,000 clones, with 90% seen just once and about 0.24% held by the top ten. What was sequenced was peripheral blood. The source is a young woman with acute or convalescent COVID-19. CDR3s leave out the opening cysteine and the closing phenylalanine or tryptophan. The D gene is left open where the match is weak.

>TRBV5-1|TRBD1|TRBJ1-4
ASSSGDRGEKLF
>TRBV19|NA|TRBJ1-1
ASSISGAEAF
>TRBV9|NA|TRBJ2-5
ASSKTGIETQY
>TRBV5-1|NA|TRBJ1-1
ASSLYSGTEAF
>TRBV2|TRBD2|TRBJ2-7
ASSGALASGGDYEQY
>TRBV4-2|NA|TRBJ1-3
ASSQGDRPTGNTIY
>TRBV9|NA|TRBJ2-5
ASSLVEWAETQY
>TRBV12-3/TRBV12-4|TRBD1|TRBJ1-2
ASGTGANYGYT
>TRBV7-9|NA|TRBJ1-2
ASSDTQGRYGYT
>TRBV6-5|NA|TRBJ1-2
ASSYLMDRSGYGYT